Listed below are T cell receptor beta chains from one sample, sequenced in a study of graft-versus-host responses after intestinal transplantation. Their antigens remain unidentified. Here immunoSEQ multiplex PCR was the method, and the copy in TCRdb shows in-frame clones only, minus some. The table shows 84,000 or so clones, with just under 95% occurring only once. This specimen consisted of unstimulated CD4+ T cells sorted from spleen or lymph node cells, obtained before intestinal transplant. Source of these receptors: a human donor who received an intestinal transplant. CDR3s include the opening cysteine and the closing phenylalanine or tryptophan. D genes are given only for firm matches.

D | J | V | CDR3
. | TRBJ1-3 | TRBV10-2 | CASSESEGVLSGNTIYF
. | TRBJ2-3 | TRBV9 | CASSDTDTQYF
TRBD2 | TRBJ2-5 | TRBV6-6 | CASSRRSSGREETQYF
. | TRBJ2-7 | TRBV13 | CASSLGSEQYF
TRBD1 | TRBJ2-7 | TRBV9 | CASSPGAGTGGFGQYF
. | TRBJ2-3 | TRBV19 | CASSSDCGDTQYF
. | TRBJ1-3 | TRBV12-5 | CASAPPTGNTIYF
TRBD2 | TRBJ2-3 | TRBV19 | CASSTGLAGGRDTQYF
. | TRBJ2-3 | TRBV6-1 | CASSGEGVSTDTQYF
TRBD1 | TRBJ1-5 | TRBV2 | CASRRDSSSNQPQHF
TRBD1 | TRBJ2-1 | TRBV5-1 | CASSLDRVYNEQFF
. | TRBJ2-5 | TRBV28 | CASSFDGRSNF
. | TRBJ1-1 | TRBV5-1 | CASSRRSPNTEAFF
. | TRBJ1-1 | TRBV5-1 | CASRGYFEAFF
. | TRBJ2-1 | TRBV11-3 | CASSLRAAGSYNEQFF
TRBD1 | TRBJ1-1 | TRBV7-9 | CASSSRGQGGNTEAFF
. | TRBJ1-4 | TRBV7-6 | CASSLSPSNEKLFF
. | TRBJ2-1 | TRBV27 | CASSLSITPSSYNEQFF
. | TRBJ2-2 | TRBV9 | CASSPAVVKGGELFF
TRBD2 | TRBJ2-7 | TRBV6-5 | CASSRDYTYEQYF
. | TRBJ2-3 | TRBV9 | CASSVGLISTDTQYF
. | TRBJ1-1 | TRBV30 | CAWSTASNTEAFF
. | TRBJ1-3 | TRBV6-1 | CASSGDYSGNTIYF
. | TRBJ2-2 | TRBV9 | CASSVGDRELFF
. | TRBJ1-4 | TRBV6-1 | CASSEEGWGGNEKLFF
. | TRBJ2-7 | TRBV6-5 | CASSYSDEQYF
. | TRBJ2-3 | TRBV28 | CASSPELRGITDTQYF
. | TRBJ1-5 | TRBV6-5 | CASSYSRSGAQPQHF
. | TRBJ2-3 | TRBV30 | CAWSRSMGVTDTQYF
. | TRBJ1-5 | TRBV30 | CAWGGHNQPQHF
TRBD1 | TRBJ2-3 | TRBV29-1 | CSADRESTDTQYF
. | TRBJ1-5 | TRBV6-5 | CASGTPHQPQHF
TRBD2 | TRBJ2-5 | TRBV6-5 | CASSYSRGLAGETQYF
TRBD1 | TRBJ2-1 | TRBV5-1 | CASKLTGAGNEQFF
TRBD1 | TRBJ1-6 | TRBV2 | CASIRDRGATNSPLHF
. | TRBJ1-3 | TRBV18 | CASSPAIQAPPVSPGNTIYF
. | TRBJ1-4 | TRBV10-1 | CASSESTGLPNEKLFF
TRBD2 | TRBJ2-1 | TRBV27 | CASSLSDGTTYNEQFF
. | TRBJ2-1 | TRBV5-1 | CASSLIAGGTYNEQFF
. | TRBJ2-1 | TRBV7-7 | CASSPGLVVYNEQFF
. | TRBJ2-7 | TRBV7-2 | CASSLVQGKGYEQYF
TRBD2 | TRBJ2-1 | TRBV10-1 | CASSKTSGSPLDYNEQFF
TRBD1 | TRBJ1-4 | TRBV5-1 | CASSLAGQGAKEKLFF
TRBD2 | TRBJ2-7 | TRBV10-3 | CAISESTSGRAHRPYEQYF
. | TRBJ2-3 | TRBV2 | CASSEQGDTDTQYF
. | TRBJ1-5 | TRBV6-1 | CASSEALTENQPQHF